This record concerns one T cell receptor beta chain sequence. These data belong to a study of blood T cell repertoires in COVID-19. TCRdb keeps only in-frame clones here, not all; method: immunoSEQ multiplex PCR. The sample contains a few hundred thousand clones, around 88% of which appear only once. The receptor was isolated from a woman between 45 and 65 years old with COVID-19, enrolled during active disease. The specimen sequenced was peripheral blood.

The CDR3 region is CSVRTGWKNTEAFF. The CDR3 DNA reads as TGCAGCGTTCGAACAGGGTGGAAGAACACTGAAGCTTTCTTT. This chain connects TRBV29-1 to TRBJ1-1, with D possibly TRBD1 on 6 matching bases. The CDR3 runs to 14 residues. Between the trimmed V and J ends, which lost 5 bases and 1 base, there was a span of 14 bases. CDR1 is SQVTM, CDR2 ANQGSEA, per germline.